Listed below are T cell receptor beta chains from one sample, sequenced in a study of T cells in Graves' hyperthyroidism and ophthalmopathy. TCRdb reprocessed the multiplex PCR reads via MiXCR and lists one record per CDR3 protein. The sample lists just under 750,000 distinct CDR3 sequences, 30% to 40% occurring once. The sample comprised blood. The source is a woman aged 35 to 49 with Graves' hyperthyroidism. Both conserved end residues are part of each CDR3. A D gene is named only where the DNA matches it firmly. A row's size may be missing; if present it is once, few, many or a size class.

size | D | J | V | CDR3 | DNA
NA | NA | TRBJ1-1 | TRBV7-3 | CASSPAPWNTEALF | TGTGCCAGCAGTCCAGCCCCATGGAACACTGAAGCTCTCTTT
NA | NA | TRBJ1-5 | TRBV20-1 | CSASRLSNQPQHF | TGCAGTGCTAGCCGTCTTAGCAATCAGCCCCAGCATTTT
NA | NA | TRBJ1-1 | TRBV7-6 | CASTLDAGQDGGNTEAFF | TGTGCCAGCACTTTAGACGCGGGGCAGGACGGGGGGAACACTGAAGCTTTCTTT
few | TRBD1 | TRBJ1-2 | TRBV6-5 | CASRRGQNNYGYTF | TGTGCCAGCAGGAGGGGACAGAACAACTATGGCTACACCTTC
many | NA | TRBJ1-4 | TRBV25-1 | CASSRGRGEKLFF | TGTGCCAGCTCACGAGGGAGGGGAGAAAAACTGTTTTTT
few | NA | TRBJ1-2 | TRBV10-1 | CASGTSRPGYGYTF | TGCGCCAGCGGGACATCTCGTCCAGGTTATGGCTACACCTTC
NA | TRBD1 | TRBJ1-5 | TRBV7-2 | CASSPSGTGTWPQHF | TGTGCCAGCAGTCCGTCGGGGACAGGAACTTGGCCCCAGCATTTT
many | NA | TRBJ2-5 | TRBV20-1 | CSAPWLGDGPQYF | TGCAGTGCGCCATGGCTAGGTGATGGGCCCCAGTACTTC
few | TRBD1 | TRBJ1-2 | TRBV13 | CASSSGTGYHYGYTF | TGTGCCAGCAGCAGCGGGACAGGATATCACTATGGCTACACCTTC
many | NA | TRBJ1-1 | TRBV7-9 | CASSPQEWGTEAFF | TGTGCCAGCAGCCCCCAGGAATGGGGCACTGAAGCTTTCTTT
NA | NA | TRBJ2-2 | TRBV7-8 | CASSPYRSARNTGELFF | TGTGCCAGCAGCCCCTACCGTTCTGCCAGAAACACCGGGGAGCTGTTTTTT
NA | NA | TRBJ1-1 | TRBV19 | CASRPRTGGSEAFF | TGTGCCAGCAGACCCCGGACGGGGGGGAGTGAAGCTTTCTTT
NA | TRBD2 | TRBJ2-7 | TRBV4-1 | CASSAILAGVLQVQYF | TGCGCCAGCAGCGCCATCCTAGCGGGGGTCCTTCAAGTGCAGTACTTC
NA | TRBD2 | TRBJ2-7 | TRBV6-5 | CASSSRLAGDLYEQYF | TGTGCCAGCAGTTCCCGACTAGCGGGGGACCTCTACGAGCAGTACTTC
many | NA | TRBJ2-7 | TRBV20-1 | CSARRQNEQYF | TGCAGTGCTAGACGACAGAACGAGCAGTACTTC
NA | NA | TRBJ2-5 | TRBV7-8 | CASSPSRPRVNTGETQYF | TGTGCCAGCAGCCCTTCCCGGCCGAGAGTGAACACCGGGGAGACCCAGTACTTC
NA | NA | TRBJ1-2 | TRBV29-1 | CSVEVAVF | TGCAGCGTTGAAGTGGCAGTCTTC
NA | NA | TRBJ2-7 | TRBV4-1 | CASSQVEDLAYEQYF | TGCGCCAGCAGCCAAGTAGAGGACTTAGCCTACGAGCAGTACTTC
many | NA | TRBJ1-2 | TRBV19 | CASSISAAPNYGYTF | TGTGCCAGTAGTATTTCGGCAGCACCGAACTATGGCTACACCTTC
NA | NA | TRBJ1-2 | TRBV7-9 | CASSSQSYYGYTF | TGTGCCAGCAGCAGTCAGAGCTACTATGGCTACACCTTC
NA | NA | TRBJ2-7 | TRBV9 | CASSPGRKEQYF | TGTGCCAGCAGCCCGGGACGAAAGGAGCAGTACTTC
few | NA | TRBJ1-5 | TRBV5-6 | CASSRYPAGTWSNQPQHF | TGTGCCAGCAGCCGTTACCCGGCAGGAACGTGGAGCAATCAGCCCCAGCATTTT
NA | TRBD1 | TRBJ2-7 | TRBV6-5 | CASSPKTGGSYEQYF | TGTGCCAGCAGTCCCAAAACAGGGGGGTCCTACGAGCAGTACTTC
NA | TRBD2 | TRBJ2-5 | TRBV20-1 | CSARDPGLAGPDTQYF | TGCAGTGCTAGAGACCCGGGACTAGCGGGGCCAGATACGCAGTACTTC
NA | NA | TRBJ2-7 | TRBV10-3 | CASSYSTGGPGYEQYF | TGTGCCAGCAGTTACTCGACGGGCGGACCTGGTTACGAGCAGTACTTC
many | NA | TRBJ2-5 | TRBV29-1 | CSASGRGETQYF | TGCAGCGCCTCAGGGCGGGGAGAGACCCAGTACTTC
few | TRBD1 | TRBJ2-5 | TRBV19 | CASSIKRQGSGETQYF | TGTGCCAGTAGTATCAAACGACAGGGGTCGGGAGAGACCCAGTACTTC
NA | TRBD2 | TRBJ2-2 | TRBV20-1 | CSARDFGGGGRTGELFF | TGCAGTGCTAGAGATTTTGGCGGGGGAGGACGCACCGGGGAGCTGTTTTTT
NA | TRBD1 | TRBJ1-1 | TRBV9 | CASSVTWDRGDTEAFF | TGTGCCAGCAGCGTCACCTGGGACAGGGGGGACACTGAAGCTTTCTTT
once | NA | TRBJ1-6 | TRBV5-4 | CASSLGAGYFSPLHF | TGTGCCAGCAGCTTGGGGGCAGGGTATTTTTCACCCCTCCACTTT
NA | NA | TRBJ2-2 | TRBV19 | CASSITGLAGELFF | TGTGCCAGTAGTATAACAGGGTTGGCCGGGGAGCTGTTTTTT
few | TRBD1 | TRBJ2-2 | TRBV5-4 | CASSLQVGQGSTGELFF | TGTGCCAGCAGCTTGCAGGTTGGACAGGGGTCAACCGGGGAGCTGTTTTTT
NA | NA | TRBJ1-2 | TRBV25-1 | CASRETASYGYTF | TGTGCCAGCAGAGAGACAGCTAGTTATGGCTACACCTTC
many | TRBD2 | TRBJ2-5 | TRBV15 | CATSIRLAENSETQYF | TGTGCCACCAGCATAAGACTAGCGGAAAATTCGGAGACCCAGTACTTC
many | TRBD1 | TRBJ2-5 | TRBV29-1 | CSVKDRGAETQYF | TGCAGCGTTAAGGACAGGGGCGCAGAGACCCAGTACTTC
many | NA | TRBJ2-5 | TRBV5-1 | CASSRSEETQYF | TGTGCCAGCAGTAGGAGCGAGGAGACCCAGTACTTC
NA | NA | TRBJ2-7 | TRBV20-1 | CSLELAWGQYF | TGCAGTTTAGAGTTAGCTTGGGGACAGTACTTC
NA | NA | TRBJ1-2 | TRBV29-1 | CSVETWGLNYGYTF | TGCAGCGTTGAGACCTGGGGACTGAACTATGGCTACACCTTC
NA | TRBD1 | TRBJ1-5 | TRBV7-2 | CATQRQGIGNQPQHF | TGTGCCACACAGAGACAGGGCATCGGCAATCAGCCCCAGCATTTT
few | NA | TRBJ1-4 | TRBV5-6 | CASSLWVATNEKLFF | TGTGCCAGCAGCTTGTGGGTTGCAACTAATGAAAAACTGTTTTTT
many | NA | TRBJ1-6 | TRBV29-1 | CSAGAGVNSPLHF | TGCAGCGCGGGCGCAGGGGTTAATTCACCCCTCCACTTT
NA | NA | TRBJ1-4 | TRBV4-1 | CASRVNRYGGKLFF | TGCGCCAGCAGAGTCAATCGATACGGGGGAAAACTGTTTTTT
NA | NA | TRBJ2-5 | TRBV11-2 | CASSERREPQYF | TGTGCCAGCAGCGAACGCAGGGAGCCCCAGTACTTC
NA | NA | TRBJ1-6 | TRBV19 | CASSLSGGGSYNSPLHF | TGTGCCAGTAGTCTCTCCGGGGGGGGATCCTATAATTCACCCCTCCACTTT
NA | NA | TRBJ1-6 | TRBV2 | CASSFNERNSPLHF | TGTGCCAGCAGTTTCAACGAGAGGAATTCACCCCTCCACTTT
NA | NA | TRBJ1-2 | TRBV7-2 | CASSLEETEDNYGYTF | TGTGCCAGCAGCTTGGAAGAGACGGAGGATAACTATGGCTACACCTTC
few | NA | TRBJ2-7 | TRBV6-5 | CASSYSHSADYEQYF | TGTGCCAGCAGTTACTCGCATAGTGCGGACTACGAGCAGTACTTC
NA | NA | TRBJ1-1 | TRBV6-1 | CASSEGGRNTEAFF | TGTGCCAGCAGTGAAGGGGGCAGGAACACTGAAGCTTTCTTT
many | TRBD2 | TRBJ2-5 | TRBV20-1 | CSASPSIAGIPETQYF | TGCAGTGCTAGCCCCTCGATAGCGGGGATTCCAGAGACCCAGTACTTC
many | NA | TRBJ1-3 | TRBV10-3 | CAISGTATGNTIYF | TGTGCCATCAGTGGGACAGCCACTGGAAACACCATATATTTT
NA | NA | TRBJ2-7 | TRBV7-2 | CASSLGGTHNEQYF | TGTGCCAGCAGCTTAGGTGGGACTCACAATGAGCAGTACTTC
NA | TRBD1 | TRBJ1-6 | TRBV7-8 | CASSLDPGQGAASPLHF | TGTGCCAGCAGCTTAGACCCCGGACAGGGGGCAGCTTCACCCCTCCACTTT
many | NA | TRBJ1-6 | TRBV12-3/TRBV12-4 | CASSSRDNISPLHF | TGTGCCAGCAGTTCGAGGGACAATATTTCACCCCTCCACTTT